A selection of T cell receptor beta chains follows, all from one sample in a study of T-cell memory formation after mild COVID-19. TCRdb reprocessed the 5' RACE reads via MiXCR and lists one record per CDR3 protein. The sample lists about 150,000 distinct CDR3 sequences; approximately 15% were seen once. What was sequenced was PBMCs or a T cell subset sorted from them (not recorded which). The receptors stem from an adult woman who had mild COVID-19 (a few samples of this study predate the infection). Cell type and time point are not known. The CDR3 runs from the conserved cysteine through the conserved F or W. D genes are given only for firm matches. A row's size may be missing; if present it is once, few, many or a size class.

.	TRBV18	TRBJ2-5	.	CASSPWRGARQETQYF	TGTGCCAGCTCACCATGGAGGGGCGCACGTCAAGAGACCCAGTACTTC
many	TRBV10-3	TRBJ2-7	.	CATLGTLSSYEQYF	TGTGCCACCCTTGGGACGTTGAGCTCCTACGAGCAGTACTTC
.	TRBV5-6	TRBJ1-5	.	CASMCRPGPANQPQHF	TGTGCCAGCATGTGCCGACCCGGCCCCGCCAATCAGCCCCAGCATTTT
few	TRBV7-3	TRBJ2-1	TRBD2	CASSLKGAGTSGNNEQFF	TGTGCCAGCAGCTTAAAGGGAGCCGGGACTAGCGGAAACAATGAGCAGTTCTTC
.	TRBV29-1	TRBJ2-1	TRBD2	CSAARLAGGSSYNEQFF	TGCAGCGCCGCCCGACTAGCGGGGGGGAGCTCCTACAATGAGCAGTTCTTC
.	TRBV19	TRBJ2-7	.	CASSQTWRHEQYF	TGTGCCAGTAGCCAGACGTGGCGGCACGAGCAGTACTTC
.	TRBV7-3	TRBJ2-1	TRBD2	CASSPRGGAVFEQFF	TGTGCCAGCAGCCCTCGGGGGGGGGCCGTTTTTGAGCAGTTCTTC
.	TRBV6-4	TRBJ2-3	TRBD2	CASSTGLAGGPDTQYF	TGTGCCAGCAGTACGGGACTAGCGGGAGGGCCAGATACGCAGTATTTT
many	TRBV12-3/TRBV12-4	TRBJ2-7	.	CASSLGLAYEQYF	TGTGCCAGCAGTTTAGGGCTAGCCTACGAGCAGTACTTC
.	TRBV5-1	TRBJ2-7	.	CASSSRPDNSYEQYF	TGCGCCAGCAGCTCCCGGCCGGACAACTCCTACGAGCAGTACTTC
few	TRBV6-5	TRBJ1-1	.	CASSLSENREFDTEAFF	TGTGCCAGCAGTTTGAGCGAAAACAGGGAGTTCGACACTGAAGCTTTCTTT
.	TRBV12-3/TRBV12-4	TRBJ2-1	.	CASSPTQGRYNEQFF	TGTGCCAGCAGTCCGACGCAGGGCCGCTACAATGAGCAGTTCTTC
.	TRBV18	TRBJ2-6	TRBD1	CASSPLGQVTGANVLTF	TGTGCCAGCTCACCACTAGGACAGGTTACTGGGGCCAACGTCCTGACTTTC
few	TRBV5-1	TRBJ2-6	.	CASSLKQPSGANVLTF	TGCGCCAGCAGCTTGAAGCAGCCCTCTGGGGCCAACGTCCTGACTTTC
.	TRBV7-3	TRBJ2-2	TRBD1	CASSQGQGTGELFF	TGTGCCAGCAGCCAAGGACAGGGGACCGGGGAGCTGTTTTTT
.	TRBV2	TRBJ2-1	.	CARKGASSYNEQFF	TGTGCCAGAAAAGGGGCTAGCTCCTACAATGAGCAGTTCTTC
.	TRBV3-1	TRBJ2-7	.	CASSHAAYEQYF	TGTGCCAGCAGCCATGCTGCCTACGAGCAGTACTTC
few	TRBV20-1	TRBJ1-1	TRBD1	CSGAPGQVIMNTEAFF	TGCAGTGGAGCCCCGGGACAGGTCATTATGAACACTGAAGCTTTCTTT
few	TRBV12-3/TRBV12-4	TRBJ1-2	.	CASSLVLYTF	TGTGCCAGCAGTTTAGTTTTGTACACCTTC
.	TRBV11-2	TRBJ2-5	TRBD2	CASLRLAGGQTQYF	TGTGCCAGCTTACGACTAGCGGGAGGGCAGACCCAGTACTTC
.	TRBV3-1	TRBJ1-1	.	CASSPLVPPDTEAFF	TGTGCCAGCAGCCCACTTGTCCCCCCGGACACTGAAGCTTTCTTT
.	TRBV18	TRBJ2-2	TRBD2	CASSSAGVYTGELFF	TGTGCCAGCTCATCGGCGGGAGTTTACACCGGGGAGCTGTTTTTT
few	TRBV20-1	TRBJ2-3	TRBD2	CSAREGLAGTLRYTDTQYF	TGCAGTGCTAGAGAGGGACTAGCGGGGACCCTACGATACACAGATACGCAGTATTTT
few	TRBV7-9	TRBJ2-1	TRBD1	CASSSTGTGPNEQFF	TGTGCCAGCAGTTCAACCGGGACAGGACCGAATGAGCAGTTCTTC
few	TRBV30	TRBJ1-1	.	CAWRGGSTEAFF	TGTGCCTGGAGGGGTGGTAGTACTGAAGCTTTCTTT
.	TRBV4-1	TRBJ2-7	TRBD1	CASSQLPGQAISYEQYF	TGCGCCAGCAGCCAACTCCCGGGACAGGCGATCTCCTACGAGCAGTACTTC
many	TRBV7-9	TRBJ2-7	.	CASRPNGQTYEQYF	TGTGCCAGCAGGCCAAATGGACAGACCTACGAGCAGTACTTC
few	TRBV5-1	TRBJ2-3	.	CASTAPTATTDTQYF	TGCGCCAGCACGGCCCCGACAGCGACTACAGATACGCAGTATTTT
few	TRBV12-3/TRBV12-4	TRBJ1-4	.	CASSFEGVNEKLFF	TGTGCCAGCAGTTTCGAAGGGGTTAATGAAAAACTGTTTTTT
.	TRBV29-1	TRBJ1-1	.	CSVEDRVGNTEAFF	TGCAGCGTTGAAGATCGGGTAGGGAACACTGAAGCTTTCTTT
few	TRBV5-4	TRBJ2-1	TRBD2	CASSSTSVGYNEQFF	TGTGCCAGCAGCTCCACTAGCGTGGGCTACAATGAGCAGTTCTTC
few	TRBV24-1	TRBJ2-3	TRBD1	CATRTTGRDTQYF	TGTGCCACCAGAACGACAGGGAGAGATACGCAGTATTTT
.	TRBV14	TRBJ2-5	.	CASSQDGGSETQYF	TGTGCCAGCAGCCAAGATGGGGGGTCAGAGACCCAGTACTTC
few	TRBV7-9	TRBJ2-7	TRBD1	CASSTGQVISYEQYF	TGTGCCAGCAGCACGGGACAGGTAATCTCCTACGAGCAGTACTTC
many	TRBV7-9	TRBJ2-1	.	CASSFGRTGSRDEQFF	TGTGCCAGCAGCTTTGGGAGGACAGGTTCGAGGGATGAGCAGTTCTTC
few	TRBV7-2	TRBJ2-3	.	CASSLDWRDSGTDTQYF	TGTGCCAGCAGCTTAGATTGGCGGGACAGCGGCACAGATACGCAGTATTTT
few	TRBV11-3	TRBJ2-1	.	CASSFHGQSSDEQFF	TGTGCCAGCAGCTTCCATGGACAGTCCAGCGATGAGCAGTTCTTC
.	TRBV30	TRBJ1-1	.	CAWNFRGEAFF	TGTGCCTGGAACTTTCGAGGGGAAGCTTTCTTT
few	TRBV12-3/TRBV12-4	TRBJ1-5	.	CASSFGELQNQPQHF	TGTGCCAGCAGTTTTGGAGAACTACAGAATCAGCCCCAGCATTTT
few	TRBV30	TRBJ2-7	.	CAWGKGAGPGYEQYF	TGTGCCTGGGGTAAAGGTGCAGGCCCAGGGTACGAGCAGTACTTC
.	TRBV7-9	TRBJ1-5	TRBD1	CASSQVGTGGYQPQHF	TGTGCCAGCAGCCAGGTTGGGACAGGGGGCTACCAGCCCCAGCATTTT
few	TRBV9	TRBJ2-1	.	CASSVESYNEQFF	TGTGCCAGCAGCGTAGAAAGTTACAATGAGCAGTTCTTC
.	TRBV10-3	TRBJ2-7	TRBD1	CAISDQTGGPYEQYF	TGTGCCATCAGTGATCAGACAGGGGGCCCCTACGAGCAGTACTTC
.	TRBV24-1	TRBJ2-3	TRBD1	CATRPGQSLSPSTDTQYF	TGTGCCACCAGACCGGGACAGTCACTTTCTCCTAGCACAGATACGCAGTATTTT
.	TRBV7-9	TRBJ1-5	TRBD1	CASSLALEGANQPQHF	TGTGCCAGCAGCTTAGCGTTAGAGGGGGCCAATCAGCCCCAGCATTTT
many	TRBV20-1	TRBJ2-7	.	CSANNDRSYEQYF	TGCAGTGCGAATAACGACAGATCCTACGAGCAGTACTTC
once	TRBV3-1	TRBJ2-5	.	CASSQPQETQYF	TGTGCCAGCAGCCAGCCCCAAGAGACCCAGTACTTC
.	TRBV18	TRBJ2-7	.	CASSLDRPEQYF	TGTGCCAGCTCACTCGACAGGCCCGAGCAGTACTTC
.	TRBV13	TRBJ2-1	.	CASSLGSLDDEQFF	TGTGCCAGCAGCTTAGGGTCGCTAGACGATGAGCAGTTCTTC
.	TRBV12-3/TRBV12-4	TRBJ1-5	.	CASSLGGREGWPQHF	TGTGCCAGCAGTTTGGGGGGCAGGGAGGGGTGGCCCCAGCATTTT
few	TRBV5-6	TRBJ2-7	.	CASSRLYEQYF	TGTGCCAGCAGCCGGCTCTACGAGCAGTACTTC
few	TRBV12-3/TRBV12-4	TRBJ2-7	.	CASSLLGVKEQYF	TGTGCCAGCAGTTTACTAGGGGTCAAGGAGCAGTACTTC
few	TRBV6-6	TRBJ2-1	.	CASSNRDRSYNEQFF	TGTGCCAGCAGTAACCGAGACAGGAGCTACAATGAGCAGTTCTTC
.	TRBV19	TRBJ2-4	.	CASTPHLAKNIQYF	TGTGCCAGTACCCCCCACTTAGCCAAAAACATTCAGTACTTC
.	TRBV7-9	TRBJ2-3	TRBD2	CASSSRGLAGHTDTQYF	TGTGCCAGCAGCTCAAGAGGACTAGCGGGCCACACAGATACGCAGTATTTT
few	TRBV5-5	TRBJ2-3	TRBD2	CASSPRPTSGKQYF	TGTGCCAGCAGCCCAAGACCTACTAGCGGAAAACAGTATTTT
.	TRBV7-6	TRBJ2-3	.	CASSLVKSTDTQYF	TGTGCCAGCAGCTTAGTGAAGAGCACAGATACGCAGTATTTT
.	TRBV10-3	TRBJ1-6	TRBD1	CAISVETGGSSPLHF	TGTGCCATCAGTGTTGAGACAGGGGGCAGTTCACCCCTCCACTTT
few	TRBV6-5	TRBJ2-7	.	CASSYSIWKTDSYEQYF	TGTGCCAGCAGTTACTCGATTTGGAAGACAGATTCATACGAGCAGTACTTC